These 24 T cell receptor beta chains came from one sample sequenced in a study of T cell changes during pregnancy in multiple sclerosis. Generated by immunoSEQ multiplex PCR, the TCRdb table keeps only in-frame clones and is missing some. Seen here are 30,000 to 45,000 clones, just over 90% observed once, and the top ten hold roughly 0.46%. The specimen was CD4+ T cells from peripheral blood mononuclear cells, collected after pregnancy. These receptor sequences come from a female donor with multiple sclerosis, enrolled in a pregnancy study.

Here the CDR3 DNA reads TGTGCCAGCAGCTCCCTGGGGAGCGGGGGGGCGAACACCGGGGAGCTGTTTTTT. It yields the protein CASSSLGSGGANTGELFF. The V gene is TRBV13, the J gene TRBJ2-2; 10 bases are a match to TRBD2. The CDR3 runs to 18 residues. Germline assignment: CDR1 PRHDT and CDR2 FYEKMQ (reference sequence). V gave up 4 bases and J gave up 0 bases; unmatched junction bases: 8. The full variable domain, in which reference TRBV13 and TRBJ2-2 provide the parts outside the CDR3, is AAGVIQSPRHLIKEKRETATLKCYPIPRHDTVYWYQQGPGQDPQFLISFYEKMQSDKGSIPDRFSAQQFSDYHSELNMSSLELGDSALYFCASSSLGSGGANTGELFFGEGSRLTVL.

The chain has TRBV14 and TRBJ2-7, with TRBD2 matching 11 bases. Germline V gene data show CDR1 as SGHDN and CDR2 as FVKESK. The CDR3 spans 17 residues. V lost 2 bases and J lost 3; bases outside the gene matches: 9. The CDR3 coding sequence is TGTGCCAGCAGCCAACTAGCGGGGGGCCGGTCCTTCTACGAGCAGTACTTC. Amino acids: CASSQLAGGRSFYEQYF.

V usage is TRBV2 and J usage is TRBJ1-6; weak D call: TRBD1 (5 bases). This CDR3 contains 13 residues. The germline V and J ends were trimmed by 6 bases and 7 bases, with 10 bases remaining between them. In germline, CDR1 is SNHLY, CDR2 FYNNEI. DNA for the CDR3: TGTGCCAGCAGGGGGCAGAAAAATTCACCCCTCCACTTT. Translated: CASRGQKNSPLHF.

The chain uses TRBV6-1 and TRBJ1-2; no firm D call. Germline loops: CDR1 MNHNS, CDR2 SASEGT. The CDR3 contains 11 residues. V lost 4 bases to trimming and J lost 2 bases, with 2 bases between them. DNA of the CDR3: TGTGCCAGCAGTGCGAACTATGGCTACACCTTC. Its translation is CASSANYGYTF.

CDR3: CASSLERLAGGNEQFF. The CDR3 DNA reads as TGCGCCAGCAGCTTGGAGAGGCTAGCGGGAGGCAATGAGCAGTTCTTC. This sequence joins TRBV5-1 and TRBJ2-1, with TRBD2 identical over 11 bases. Germline-derived CDR1 and CDR2 are SGHRS and YFSETQ. Trimming cost V 0 bases and J 6 bases; bases outside gene matches: 5. This CDR3 is 16 amino acids long.

This chain links TRBV19 with TRBJ2-7, with 7 bases lining up with TRBD1. In germline, CDR1 is LNHDA, CDR2 SQIVND (reference sequence). The CDR3 length is 16 residues. Unmatched junction bases numbered 13, after V lost 3 bases and J lost 5 bases. The CDR3 region is CASSIGTAALGDEQYF. Written as DNA, the CDR3 is TGTGCCAGTAGTATTGGGACAGCGGCGCTTGGCGACGAGCAGTACTTC.

V is TRBV11-3 and J is TRBJ2-1; tentatively, D is TRBD2 (6 bases). The CDR3 is made up of 15 amino acids. V lost 2 bases to trimming and J lost 2 bases, with 10 bases between them. Germline-derived CDR1 and CDR2 are SGHNT and YENEEA. CDR3 in DNA: TGTGCCAGCAGCTTAACGGGGGTTACCTACAATGAGCAGTTCTTC. Translating gives CASSLTGVTYNEQFF.

The chain couples TRBV4-2 to TRBJ2-3; TRBD2 agrees at 8 bases. After removal of 0 bases from V and 6 bases from J, the junction contained 5 bases not matched to a gene. The CDR3 length is 15 residues. CDR1 LGHNA and CDR2 YNFKEQ come from the germline V gene. The CDR3 reads CASSQDWAGGDTQYF. The CDR3 bases are TGTGCCAGCAGCCAAGATTGGGCGGGGGGCGATACGCAGTATTTT.

The chain carries TRBV7-9 and TRBJ1-4, with D possibly being TRBD1 (6 bases). This CDR3 has 16 residues. The germline V and J ends were trimmed by 0 bases and 6 bases, with 14 bases remaining between them. In germline, CDR1 is SEHNR, CDR2 FQNEAQ (reference sequence). The CDR3 reads CASSLAVGAPDEKLFF. For the CDR3, the DNA is TGTGCCAGCAGCTTAGCAGTGGGGGCGCCGGATGAAAAACTGTTTTTT.

The chain carries TRBV5-4 and TRBJ2-5; 9 bases are shared with TRBD1. J was trimmed by 4 bases and V by 0 bases; bases with no gene match: 4. This CDR3 is built from 15 residues. Looked up from germline, CDR1 is SGHNT and CDR2 is YYREEE (reference sequence). The CDR3 spells CASSLGDRGAETQYF. DNA of the CDR3: TGTGCCAGCAGCTTGGGCGACAGGGGGGCAGAGACCCAGTACTTC. Based on the CDR3 plus reference TRBV5-4 and TRBJ2-5, the full variable domain is ETGVTQSPTHLIKTRGQQVTLRCSSQSGHNTVSWYQQALGQGPQFIFQYYREEENGRGNFPPRFSGLQFPNYSSELNVNALELDDSALYLCASSLGDRGAETQYFGPGTRLLVL.

The chain employs TRBV15 and TRBJ2-7; D is undetermined. The germline V gene has CDR1 LNHNV and CDR2 YYDKDF (reference sequence). The CDR3 is 15 residues long. Trimming removed 5 bases from V and 0 bases from J, with 14 bases in between. The CDR3 loop is CATSSQLSSSYEQYF. The CDR3 bases are TGTGCCACCAGCTCCCAACTTTCAAGCTCCTACGAGCAGTACTTC.

The chain joins TRBV28 to TRBJ2-1, with 9 bases aligning to TRBD1. This CDR3 has 15 residues. V dropped 5 bases and J dropped 4; count of bases not matched to a gene: 6. The germline V gene encodes CDR1 MDHEN and CDR2 SYDVKM. In DNA, the CDR3 is TGTGCCAGCAGTCCGAACAGGGGGCTTTACAATGAGCAGTTCTTC. Its protein is CASSPNRGLYNEQFF.

This rearrangement joins TRBV12-5 to TRBJ2-3; 7 nucleotides align to TRBD1. Germline CDR1 and CDR2: LGHNT and FRNRAP. This CDR3 has 13 residues. V lost 6 bases and J lost 4; bases outside the gene matches: 4. The DNA for the CDR3 is TGTGCTAGTGGAAACACAGGGGCAGATACGCAGTATTTT. This gives the protein CASGNTGADTQYF.

The chain joins TRBV7-3 to TRBJ2-1, with 10 bases lining up with TRBD2. Germline CDR1 reads SGHTA; CDR2 reads FQGTGA. The CDR3 spans 12 residues. V was pared by 8 bases and J by 7 bases, with 2 bases of the junction left unmatched. This CDR3 reads CASSSGGNEQFF. In nucleotides, the CDR3 is TGTGCCAGCTCTAGCGGGGGAAATGAGCAGTTCTTC.

V gene TRBV18 combines with J gene TRBJ2-7, with D possibly being TRBD2 (6 bases). CDR3 size: 14 residues. CDR1 is KGHSH, CDR2 LQKENI, per germline. V dropped 0 bases and J dropped 7 bases, with 13 bases sitting between them. DNA of the CDR3: TGTGCCAGCTCACCACCTAACCCGGCGGGGGAGCAGTACTTC. As protein: CASSPPNPAGEQYF.

The rearrangement joins TRBV21-1 to TRBJ2-7; TRBD2, the table's D call, was not compared with the DNA. TRBV21-1 is labeled a pseudogene. The CDR3 totals 18 residues. CDR3 loop: CASSSTPVGREWTYEQYF. The CDR3 coding sequence is TGTGCCAGCAGCTCCACCCCCGTGGGGAGGGAATGGACCTACGAGCAGTACTTC.

The chain has TRBV7-8 and TRBJ1-2; D is unresolved. This CDR3 has 16 residues. Trimming removed 5 bases from V and 4 bases from J, with 20 bases in between. In germline, CDR1 is SGHVS, CDR2 FQNEAQ. This CDR3 reads CASSPGRQAIFYGYTF. The CDR3 nucleotides read TGTGCCAGCAGCCCTGGAAGGCAGGCGATCTTCTATGGCTACACCTTC.

The V and J genes are TRBV7-2 and TRBJ2-3; D gene ambiguous. Between the trimmed V and J ends, which lost 5 bases and 5 bases, there was a span of 5 bases. Germline lookup yields CDR1 SGHTA and CDR2 FQGNSA. The CDR3 sequence is 11 residues long. CDR3 protein: CASSTQDTQYF. The CDR3 DNA reads TGTGCCAGCAGCACTCAAGATACGCAGTATTTT.

The count of this clone is one. This sequence joins TRBV19 and TRBJ1-2; 7 positions match TRBD1. Germline lookup yields CDR1 LNHDA and CDR2 SQIVND (reference sequence). CDR3 size: 17 residues. The junction had 7 bases not matched to a gene; V was cut back by 0 bases and J by 0 bases. CDR3 DNA sequence: TGTGCCAGTAGTATAGAGGGTCGGACAGGAGCTAACTATGGCTACACCTTC. Translating gives CASSIEGRTGANYGYTF. Based on the CDR3 plus reference TRBV19 and TRBJ1-2, the full variable domain is DGGITQSPKYLFRKEGQNVTLSCEQNLNHDAMYWYRQDPGQGLRLIYYSQIVNDFQKGDIAEGYSVSREKKESFPLTVTSAQKNPTAFYLCASSIEGRTGANYGYTFGSGTRLTVV.

This clone was detected only a few times. The chain carries TRBV5-1 and TRBJ2-5; 7 bases map to TRBD1. The J segment lost 4 bases and the V segment lost 5 bases, leaving 8 bases of the junction unmatched. CDR1 SGHRS and CDR2 YFSETQ come from the germline V gene. This CDR3 is 14 amino acids long. DNA for the CDR3: TGCGCCAGCAGTCCTCCGGGACAGAGAGAGACCCAGTACTTC. Its protein is CASSPPGQRETQYF.

This clone was seen a single time. V and J are TRBV2 and TRBJ2-5, with 8 bases fitting TRBD1. Germline CDR1 reads SNHLY; CDR2 reads FYNNEI. The CDR3 sequence is 14 residues long. V shed 4 bases and J 3 bases; nucleotides not matched to a gene: 4. CDR3 protein: CASSVWDRKETQYF. The CDR3 region has the DNA TGTGCCAGCAGTGTTTGGGACAGGAAAGAGACCCAGTACTTC.

The chain recombines TRBV28 with TRBJ1-5, with D possibly being TRBD1 (5 bases). Germline values: CDR1 MDHEN, CDR2 SYDVKM. CDR3 size: 14 residues. V dropped 4 bases and J dropped 7 bases, with 14 bases sitting between them. The CDR3 protein is CASSSGAGLQPQHF. CDR3 DNA: TGTGCCAGCAGTTCCGGCGCAGGGCTACAGCCCCAGCATTTT.

The chain joins TRBV11-2 to TRBJ2-6, with D possibly matching TRBD1 (5 bases). Between the trimmed V and J ends, which lost 2 bases and 3 bases, there was a span of 8 bases. The CDR3 sequence is 15 residues long. Per germline, CDR1 SGHAT and CDR2 FQNNGV. The CDR3 loop reads CASSLRGSGANVLTF. The CDR3 DNA reads TGTGCCAGCAGCTTAAGGGGAAGTGGGGCCAACGTCCTGACTTTC.

V gene TRBV7-8 combines with J gene TRBJ1-4; 9 bases are a match to TRBD1. CDR1 is SGHVS and CDR2 is FQNEAQ in the germline V gene. V shed 1 base, J shed 8 bases, and the junction held 5 bases outside the gene matches. The CDR3 runs 15 residues. The CDR3 sequence is CASSLDDRGVEKLFF. CDR3 bases: TGTGCCAGCAGCTTAGACGACAGGGGGGTCGAAAAACTGTTTTTT. Full variable domain (rest looked up from reference TRBV7-8 and TRBJ1-4): GAGVSQSPRYKVAKRGQDVALRCDPISGHVSLFWYQQALGQGPEFLTYFQNEAQLDKSGLPSDRFFAERPEGSVSTLKIQRTQQEDSAVYLCASSLDDRGVEKLFFGSGTQLSVL.